This T cell receptor (beta chain) was found in a study of shared clonotypes between healthy human individuals. The table came from immunoSEQ multiplex PCR; TCRdb's copy has only in-frame clones and leaves some out. Found here are a few million clones, about 92% of them singletons; the top ten hold 0.39%. The germline V gene has CDR1 SGHDN and CDR2 FVKESK. CDR3 length: 15 amino acids. V lost 0 bases and J lost 8, with 14 bases in between. This chain joins TRBV14 and TRBJ2-1; maybe TRBD2 (6 bases). The TCR originated in a man between 18 and 35 years old in good health. Some clones in this sample may be carry-over from other donors' samples. The sequencing input was naive CD4+ T cells from PBMCs. Subset in this sample: CD45RA+ positively selected. CDR3 DNA: TGTGCCAGCAGCCAAGATAAACTAGCCTGGGATGAGCAGTTCTTC. Protein product: CASSQDKLAWDEQFF.